A single sample gave rise to the 4 T cell receptor beta chains below, sequenced in a study of shared clonotypes between healthy human individuals. Assay: immunoSEQ multiplex PCR; the TCRdb copy retains only in-frame clones and omits some. Here the sample spans approximately 2.5 million clones, about 92% being singletons. The specimen sequenced was naive CD4+ T cells sorted from blood. Subset in this sample: CD45RA+ positively selected. Receptor source: a man younger than 30 in good health.

J is TRBJ2-1 and V is TRBV4-1; 8 nucleotides agree with TRBD1. The CDR3 totals 13 residues. Germline assignment: CDR1 MGHRA and CDR2 YSYEKL. V trimming: 3 bases; J trimming: 9 bases; junction bases outside the gene matches: 4. The CDR3 is CASSQEQGVEQFF. CDR3 bases: TGCGCCAGCAGCCAGGAACAGGGGGTTGAGCAGTTCTTC.

The chain couples TRBV29-1 to TRBJ2-3; 9 bases agree with TRBD2. With V trimmed by 7 bases and J by 4 bases, 6 bases remained unmatched. This CDR3 comprises 13 residues. Per the germline V gene, CDR1 is SQVTM and CDR2 is ANQGSEA. The CDR3 loop is CSASTSGSDTQYF. CDR3 nucleotide sequence: TGCAGCGCGTCGACTAGCGGCTCAGATACGCAGTATTTT.

V and J are TRBV19 and TRBJ2-3; D might be TRBD2 (5 bases). V was pared by 10 bases and J by 6 bases, with 17 bases between. The CDR3 spans 13 residues. The germline V gene has CDR1 LNHDA and CDR2 SQIVND (reference sequence). The CDR3 sequence is CATRQLGGDTQYF. The CDR3 DNA follows: TGTGCCACCCGACAATTAGGCGGGGATACGCAGTATTTT.

V gene TRBV6-1 combines with J gene TRBJ1-3, with 10 bases fitting TRBD1. V shed 5 bases and J 5 bases; nucleotides not matched to a gene: 6. Germline values: CDR1 MNHNS, CDR2 SASEGT. The CDR3 runs 15 residues. The CDR3 sequence is CASSSGTGDRNTIYF. Written as DNA, the CDR3 is TGTGCCAGCAGTTCCGGGACAGGGGATCGAAACACCATATATTTT.